The next 32 T cell receptor beta chains were all read from a single sample in a study of chemoradiotherapy in HPV16-positive cancers. Sequencing used immunoSEQ multiplex PCR; TCRdb keeps in-frame clones, though not all of them. The sample carries fewer than 20,000 clones, 79% recorded once. This specimen was taken from a patient who underwent chemoradiotherapy. The receptors were gathered from a human donor with HPV-associated anogenital cancer.

The V gene is TRBV2, the J gene TRBJ1-1; weak D call: TRBD1 (6 bases). The CDR3 sequence is 15 residues long. The germline V and J ends were trimmed by 7 bases and 1 base, with 16 bases remaining between them. Per the germline V gene, CDR1 is SNHLY and CDR2 is FYNNEI. The CDR3 reads CASTADSPWNTEAFF. DNA of the CDR3: TGTGCCAGCACCGCGGACAGCCCATGGAACACTGAAGCTTTCTTT.

The V gene is TRBV7-3, the J gene TRBJ1-1, with D possibly being TRBD1 (5 bases). Germline loops: CDR1 SGHTA, CDR2 FQGTGA. V was clipped by 5 bases and J by 2 bases, with 9 bases between them. There are 13 residues in the CDR3. CDR3 loop: CASSVQANTEAFF. Written as DNA, the CDR3 is TGTGCCAGCAGCGTACAGGCTAACACTGAAGCTTTCTTT.

The chain recombines TRBV5-4 with TRBJ1-4, with no clear D. CDR3 length: 13 amino acids. Germline V lookup: CDR1 SGHNT, CDR2 YYREEE (reference sequence). The germline V and J ends were trimmed by 2 bases and 6 bases, with 8 bases remaining between them. In DNA form, the CDR3 reads TGTGCCAGCAGCTTCCCGGGGTATGAAAAACTGTTTTTT. This translates into CASSFPGYEKLFF.

This clone was detected a few times. V is TRBV10-1 and J is TRBJ2-7; 7 bases are shared with TRBD1. Germline CDR1 is WNHNN and CDR2 is SYGVQD (reference sequence). V shed 10 bases, J shed 7 bases, and the junction held 16 bases outside the gene matches. CDR3 length: 14 amino acids. The CDR3 DNA reads TGCGCCACCTGCTCCGGGACAGCAAGGAGGGAGCAGTACTTC. Residues: CATCSGTARREQYF.

This chain uses TRBV28 with TRBJ2-7; a weak D match, TRBD1 (6 bases). The V end was cut by 4 bases, the J end by 8 bases, with 12 bases between. Per germline, CDR1 MDHEN and CDR2 SYDVKM. The CDR3 has 12 amino acids. Here the CDR3 reads CASSSRDNKQYF. The DNA of the CDR3 is TGTGCCAGCAGTTCCCGGGACAACAAGCAGTACTTC.

J is TRBJ2-7 and V is TRBV4-1; the D call may be TRBD1 or TRBD2 (5 bases each). The CDR3 has 16 residues. The germline gives CDR1 MGHRA, CDR2 YSYEKL. Trimming took 4 bases from V and 0 from J, leaving 16 bases between them. CDR3 sequence (DNA): TGCGCCAGCAGCCTGCACCCCGGGACGGACTCCTACGAGCAGTACTTC. It is translated as CASSLHPGTDSYEQYF.

The chain joins TRBV7-2 to TRBJ2-3; the D gene is possibly TRBD1 (5 bases). V dropped 5 bases and J dropped 4 bases, with 16 bases sitting between them. CDR3 size: 15 residues. Germline CDR1 and CDR2: SGHTA and FQGNSA. CDR3 in DNA: TGTGCCAGCAGCCCCTATTGGGGCTTGGCAGATACGCAGTATTTT. The encoded protein is CASSPYWGLADTQYF. Drawing the rest from reference TRBV7-2 and TRBJ2-3, the complete variable domain is GAGVSQSPSNKVTEKGKDVELRCDPISGHTALYWYRQSLGQGLEFLIYFQGNSAPDKSGLPSDRFSAERTGGSVSTLTIQRTQQEDSAVYLCASSPYWGLADTQYFGPGTRLTVL.

This sequence joins TRBV28 and TRBJ1-1; D not resolved. The germline V gene encodes CDR1 MDHEN and CDR2 SYDVKM. V was shortened by 4 bases and J by 5 bases, with 11 bases between the two germline ends. CDR3 length equals 13 residues. As DNA, the CDR3 is TGTGCCAGCAGTTCCACTCCGGGAACTGAAGCTTTCTTT. Amino acid sequence: CASSSTPGTEAFF.

The chain carries TRBV4-3 and TRBJ2-3; perhaps TRBD2 as D (7 bases). This CDR3 has 16 amino acids. V dropped 0 bases and J dropped 3 bases, with 13 bases sitting between them. Germline-derived CDR1 and CDR2 are LGHNA and YSLEER. In DNA, the CDR3 is TGCGCCAGCAGCCAAGATCGAGGGGGGGAGACAGATACGCAGTATTTT. Amino acid sequence: CASSQDRGGETDTQYF.

This chain connects TRBV29-1 to TRBJ1-5; D is possibly TRBD1 (6 bases). The CDR3 totals 20 residues. With 4 bases removed from V and 2 bases from J, the gap between germline ends came to 30 bases. Germline V CDR1 and CDR2: SQVTM, ANQGSEA. The CDR3 protein is CSVVGGGARPAGRGNQPQHF. The CDR3 DNA reads TGCAGCGTTGTAGGGGGAGGAGCCAGGCCCGCGGGACGAGGCAATCAGCCCCAGCATTTT.

The chain recombines TRBV18 with TRBJ2-3; D ambiguous. The V gene's germline CDR1 is KGHSH and CDR2 LQKENI. The length of the CDR3 is 16 residues. The ends were cut back, 3 bases at V and 1 base at J, with 14 bases in the middle. CDR3 residues: CASSPRMELRTDTQYF. For the CDR3, the DNA is TGTGCCAGCTCACCCCGAATGGAGTTGCGCACAGATACGCAGTATTTT.

The chain combines TRBV11-2 with TRBJ1-5; perhaps TRBD1 as D (5 bases). Germline CDR1 and CDR2: SGHAT and FQNNGV. With 5 bases removed from V and 3 bases from J, the gap between germline ends came to 17 bases. The length of the CDR3 is 16 residues. DNA for the CDR3: TGTGCCAGCAGCCTAGCCGGGACGGACTCCAATCAGCCCCAGCATTTT. Translation gives CASSLAGTDSNQPQHF.

The CDR3 region is CASSLASGSNEKLFF. The CDR3 region has the DNA TGTGCCAGCAGCTTAGCATCAGGTTCTAATGAAAAACTGTTTTTT. V and J are TRBV7-9 and TRBJ1-4; D not resolved. Germline values: CDR1 SEHNR, CDR2 FQNEAQ (reference sequence). V was trimmed by 0 bases and J by 3 bases, leaving 8 bases between them. The CDR3 spans 15 residues. Together with reference TRBV7-9 and TRBJ1-4, the CDR3 gives the full variable domain: DTGVSQNPRHKITKRGQNVTFRCDPISEHNRLYWYRQTLGQGPEFLTYFQNEAQLEKSRLLSDRFSAERPKGSFSTLEIQRTEQGDSAMYLCASSLASGSNEKLFFGSGTQLSVL.

In DNA form, the CDR3 reads TGTGCCAGCAGCTTCGGGTCTACTGGGCAGTACTTC. Protein: CASSFGSTGQYF. This chain connects TRBV7-9 to TRBJ2-7; no definite D call. In germline, CDR1 is SEHNR, CDR2 FQNEAQ (reference sequence). The CDR3 contains 12 residues. The V end lost 3 bases, the J end lost 9 bases, and 12 bases lay between the germline ends.

The rearrangement joins TRBV11-3 to TRBJ2-1, with 14 bases lining up with TRBD2. The CDR3 is 15 residues long. With 5 bases clipped from V and 6 bases from J, the junction kept 3 bases outside the gene matches. CDR1 and CDR2 from the germline V gene are SGHNT and YENEEA. This chain's CDR3 is CASSQGLAGGNEQFF. CDR3 nucleotides: TGTGCCAGCAGCCAAGGACTAGCGGGGGGCAATGAGCAGTTCTTC.

The CDR3 loop is CASSPGGAETQYF. DNA for the CDR3: TGTGCCAGCTCACCGGGGGGCGCGGAGACCCAGTACTTC. V gene TRBV18 combines with J gene TRBJ2-5, with D perhaps TRBD1 or TRBD2 (6 bases each). V lost 3 bases and J 5 bases, leaving 10 bases between the germline ends. Germline V gene lookup returns CDR1 KGHSH and CDR2 LQKENI. The CDR3 spans 13 residues. Using reference TRBV18 and TRBJ2-5 for the parts outside the CDR3, the full variable domain is NAGVMQNPRHLVRRRGQEARLRCSPMKGHSHVYWYRQLPEEGLKFMVYLQKENIIDESGMPKERFSAEFPKEGPSILRIQQVVRGDSAAYFCASSPGGAETQYFGPGTRLLVL.

CDR3 DNA sequence: TGTGCCAGCAGCTGGGCGGTGGCGGGTGAAAAACTGTTTTTT. Protein sequence: CASSWAVAGEKLFF. The rearrangement links TRBV7-8 to TRBJ1-4; no clear D. The CDR3 is 14 amino acids. Germline V lookup: CDR1 SGHVS, CDR2 FQNEAQ. V lost 4 bases and J lost 7, with 13 bases in between.

The table lists this clone with a few counts. The V and J genes are TRBV9 and TRBJ1-4, with D unresolved. V lost 3 bases, J lost 4 bases, and 13 bases lay in between. Germline CDR1 reads SGDLS; CDR2 reads YYNGEE. The CDR3 runs 15 residues. The CDR3 spells CASSGEEQINEKLFF. The CDR3 nucleotides read TGTGCCAGCAGCGGAGAGGAACAGATTAATGAAAAACTGTTTTTT.

V and J are TRBV9 and TRBJ2-7, with D perhaps matching TRBD2 (6 bases). Trimming took 0 bases from V and 7 from J, leaving 14 bases between them. CDR3 length: 14 amino acids. Per germline, CDR1 SGDLS and CDR2 YYNGEE. CDR3 region: CASSVGGTSGEQYF. In DNA, the CDR3 is TGTGCCAGCAGCGTAGGGGGGACTTCGGGGGAGCAGTACTTC.

The genes are TRBV19 and TRBJ1-4; 11 positions agree with TRBD1. In germline, CDR1 is LNHDA, CDR2 SQIVND (reference sequence). This CDR3 is built from 15 residues. The V gene end was trimmed by 8 bases and the J gene end by 3 bases; junction bases not matched to a gene: 5. CDR3 protein: CASADRGRANEKLFF. The DNA for the CDR3 is TGTGCCAGTGCGGACAGGGGGCGCGCTAATGAAAAACTGTTTTTT.

The chain carries TRBV29-1 and TRBJ1-1; D is unclear. This CDR3 spans 13 amino acids. Trimming took off 7 bases at V and 4 bases at J, with 16 bases between the two ends. Germline CDR1 and CDR2: SQVTM and ANQGSEA. The CDR3 sequence: CSAADGQATEAFF. CDR3 DNA sequence: TGCAGCGCCGCCGACGGGCAGGCCACTGAAGCTTTCTTT.

A few counts support this clone. The V call is TRBV4-2, the J call TRBJ1-1; the D is unclear. Germline CDR1 is LGHNA and CDR2 is YNFKEQ. The V gene lost 6 bases and the J gene lost 6 bases, with 8 bases spanning the gap. The CDR3 contains 11 residues. The CDR3 coding sequence is TGTGCCAGCAGTTTAAACGCTGAAGCTTTCTTT. Amino acid sequence: CASSLNAEAFF.

This chain links TRBV5-6 with TRBJ2-3; a weak D match, TRBD2 (6 bases). Trimming took off 4 bases at V and 7 bases at J, with 13 bases between the two ends. The CDR3 extends over 13 amino acids. Germline lookup yields CDR1 SGHDT and CDR2 YYEEEE. DNA of the CDR3: TGTGCCAGCAGCGTGGGCGGAGGGCATACGCAGTATTTT. It yields the protein CASSVGGGHTQYF.

The V call is TRBV5-1, the J call TRBJ1-2; possible D gene TRBD1, 6 bases. CDR1 SGHRS and CDR2 YFSETQ come from the germline V gene. Trimming removed 1 base from V and 3 bases from J, with 19 bases in between. The CDR3 is 17 amino acids. In DNA, the CDR3 is TGCGCCAGCAGCTTGAACACAGGGAAAACTCGCTACTATGGCTACACCTTC. Translation: CASSLNTGKTRYYGYTF.

The J gene is TRBJ1-6, the V gene TRBV5-1; no firm D call. Germline V lookup: CDR1 SGHRS, CDR2 YFSETQ. The ends were cut back, 4 bases at V and 5 bases at J, with 7 bases in the middle. The length of the CDR3 is 13 residues. The DNA for the CDR3 is TGCGCCAGCAGCCGGGCGGATAATTCACCCCTCCACTTT. Translating it yields CASSRADNSPLHF.

This clone was counted only a few times. The chain couples TRBV12-2 to TRBJ1-5. TRBV12-2 counts as a pseudogene. The CDR3 is made up of 14 amino acids. Here the CDR3 DNA reads TGTGCAAGTCGCTTAGCGCTGGGGTACCAGCCCCAGCATTTT. It is translated as CASRLALGYQPQHF.

V is TRBV6-1 and J is TRBJ1-1; 10 bases map to TRBD1. The germline gives CDR1 MNHNS, CDR2 SASEGT. With 4 bases clipped from V and 11 bases from J, the junction kept 1 base outside the gene matches. There are 11 residues in the CDR3. DNA for the CDR3: TGTGCCAGCAGTGGGACAGGGGGGGCTTTCTTT. Its translation is CASSGTGGAFF.

V gene TRBV4-1 combines with J gene TRBJ1-5; D is perhaps TRBD1 (6 bases). Trimming took off 0 bases at V and 2 bases at J, with 8 bases between the two ends. This CDR3 is built from 15 residues. Germline V gene data show CDR1 as MGHRA and CDR2 as YSYEKL. The CDR3, as DNA: TGCGCCAGCAGCCAAGAGAGACAGGGCAATCAGCCCCAGCATTTT. This codes for CASSQERQGNQPQHF.

The rearrangement joins TRBV7-9 to TRBJ2-7, with D possibly matching TRBD2 (5 bases). There are 12 residues in the CDR3. CDR1 is SEHNR and CDR2 is FQNEAQ in the germline V gene (reference sequence). V shed 6 bases and J shed 7 bases, with 13 bases lying between them. The CDR3 sequence is CASSTERGEQYF. The CDR3 DNA is TGTGCCAGCAGTACCGAACGGGGAGAGCAGTACTTC.

V is TRBV10-3 and J is TRBJ1-1; D is uncertain. Germline assignment: CDR1 ENHRY and CDR2 SYGVKD. The V end was cut by 2 bases, the J end by 2 bases, with 9 bases between. This CDR3 has 14 amino acids. DNA of the CDR3: TGTGCCATCAGTGAGACAGCTAGCAACACTGAAGCTTTCTTT. Translation: CAISETASNTEAFF.

This chain links TRBV4-3 with TRBJ2-5; D may be TRBD2 (6 bases). The V and J ends lost 4 bases and 2 bases respectively, with 8 bases between them. Germline V CDR1 and CDR2: LGHNA, YSLEER. The CDR3 totals 13 residues. The chain's CDR3 is CASSLSGQETQYF. In DNA, the CDR3 is TGCGCCAGCAGCCTTAGCGGACAAGAGACCCAGTACTTC.

The rearrangement joins TRBV7-3 to TRBJ2-1, with D perhaps TRBD1 or TRBD2 (6 bases each). The CDR3 extends over 13 amino acids. Trimming left V 2 bases short and J 8 bases short, with 10 bases between. CDR1 is SGHTA and CDR2 is FQGTGA in the germline V gene. The CDR3, as DNA: TGTGCCAGCAGCTTATACGGGGGCTATGAGCAGTTCTTC. This codes for CASSLYGGYEQFF.